This paragraph covers one T cell receptor (beta chain) sequence. Its antigen is not known. Reverse transcription of extracted RNA yielded cDNA, which provided the sequencing template. Some clones are missing from TCRdb's copy, which holds only in-frame ones; the method was immunoSEQ multiplex PCR. This table holds 270,000 or so clones, nearly 60% found once. This sample is part of a study of CD8+ T cells in alopecia areata. Study-wide background: For the treated group, dosing was oral tofacitinib at 5 to 10 mg twice daily. The study, taken as a whole, reports: Whereas mice showed it more clearly, TCR sharing across patients was murkier, possibly because of HLA. Both scalp clonality and the expanded CD8+ clones among the top 100 showed a significant decrease with tofacitinib.

Documented treatment: oral pan-JAK inhibitor, 5-10 mg twice daily. This CDR3 contains 15 residues. With 5 bases removed from V and 1 base from J, the gap between germline ends came to 16 bases. Germline V gene data show CDR1 as SGHRS and CDR2 as YFSETQ. The sequence derives from a human donor with alopecia areata. Specimen: CD4+ T cells sorted from blood, collected at week 24, from a patient treated with tofacitinib. The chain couples TRBV5-1 to TRBJ2-7, with D tentatively TRBD2 (6 bases). This CDR3 reads CASRDTSGLSYEQYF. Written as DNA, the CDR3 is TGCGCCAGCAGAGATACCTCGGGACTGTCCTACGAGCAGTACTTC.